This T cell receptor (beta chain) derives from a study of T-cell memory formation after mild COVID-19 (dated by TCRdb to about 2021). Regarding the complete study: TCR sequence clusters from the two donors were found to be largely donor specific. Longitudinal TCRalpha and TCRbeta repertoire sequencing tracked T-cell clones expanding and contracting after mild COVID-19 in a couple of donors. Two young, previously healthy adult volunteers made up the cohort, one male and one female.

Ficoll-Paque density gradient centrifugation was used to isolate PBMCs. From the germline V gene, CDR1 is LGHNA and CDR2 is YSLEER. At the junction V is shortened by 0 bases and J by 8 bases, with 16 bases in between. The CDR3 sequence holds 16 residues, the cysteine and phenylalanine included. CDR3 DNA only is kept here, 48 bases in frame from base 1. General conclusions and limits of the study: Contracting CD4+ clones were located mainly in the CM and EM memory subsets, whereas CD8+ clones were found to be enriched in EMRA. The second-wave clones that peaked on day 37 were not confirmed to be SARS-CoV-2 specific. Balanced CD4/CD8 phenotypes were observed for clones contracting from day 15 to 85, whereas a bias towards CD4+ was observed for a second wave of clones expanding from day 15 to 37. Some responding clones were detected in pre-infection memory, suggesting pre-existing cross-reactive memory T cells joined the SARS-CoV-2 response. The study covered only a couple of mild cases, and larger cohorts including severe cases with pre-infection samples were considered necessary.

Sequencer: Illumina NovaSeq 6000. TCRalpha and TCRbeta cDNA libraries were built by 5'RACE with constant-segment primers, adding sample barcodes and unique molecular identifiers. Trizol reagent was used to extract RNA from every sample. Library amplification was performed in two PCR steps, and a second sample barcode and Illumina TruSeq adapters were introduced in the second step. Libraries were sequenced on an Illumina NovaSeq with 2 x 150 bp paired-end reads. For the original study's pipeline: The reads were demultiplexed and collapsed into UMI-guided consensus sequences using migec v1.2.7. Using mixcr v2.1.11, the UMI consensuses were aligned to TRA and TRB V and J templates and assembled into clonotypes. A clonotype was counted as expanded or contracted only when both edgeR and NoisET called the clonotype significant, with the noise models trained on biological replicates. For edgeR calls, the thresholds were a false discovery rate-adjusted p below 0.01 and a log2 fold-change of 1. As an exploratory analysis of dynamics, max-normalized trajectories of the 1000 most abundant clonotypes were examined with PCA combined with hierarchical clustering. Separately sequenced CD4+ and CD8+ repertoires were used to assign a CD4 or CD8 phenotype to each responding clone. Using fastp at Q25 and MiXCR, TCRdb reprocessed the public reads and kept productive beta chains. Each entry merges the rows of one CDR3 protein and shows their most common DNA and genes. V and J calls and clone size were set by TCRdb, not the authors. This sample comprises 200,000 to 250,000 distinct CDR3 sequences, roughly a tenth of them detected only once. Roughly 3% of the sample is in the top ten clones.

The table lists this clonotype with many counts. Its antigen is unknown. No much larger clone is present one base from it, and per-base qualities are unavailable. The sample consisted of PBMCs or a T cell subset sorted from them (not recorded which). In this chain, TRBV4-3 is recombined with TRBJ1-4; the D gene is not confidently resolved. This TCR derives from a man aged 18 to 30 who had mild COVID-19 (a few samples of this study predate the infection). The sample titles of this study are shuffled in the database, so cell type and time point are left out; the donor was told from shared clones. The DNA sequence is TGCGCCAGCAGCCAAGAGACGGGAGAGGCGTGGGAAAAACTGTTTTTT. The translation is CASSQETGEAWEKLFF.